Listed below are T cell receptor beta chains from one sample, sequenced in a study of human T cells and chemical hapten exposure. TCRdb re-analysed the RACE reads in MiXCR, keeping a single row per CDR3 protein. This table holds about 50,000 distinct CDR3 sequences, 3.5% to 4.5% found once. Sequenced: whole blood. These receptors all stem from a female donor in good health. Some clones in this sample may be carry-over from other donors' samples. CDR3s include the opening cysteine and the closing phenylalanine or tryptophan. The D gene is left open where the match is weak. The size field is filled for only some rows; it gives once, few, many or a size class.

TRBJ2-3 many 15 TRBV18 - CASSFSRGNTDTQYF TGTGCCAGCTCATTCTCTAGGGGTAACACAGATACGCAGTATTTT
TRBJ1-1 many 14 TRBV11-2 - CASSFSIVTAEAFF TGTGCCAGCAGCTTTAGCATCGTCACCGCTGAAGCTTTCTTT
TRBJ2-3 few 15 TRBV3-1 - CASSQGGGRSDTQYF TGTGCCAGCAGCCAAGGGGGGGGGCGATCAGATACGCAGTATTTT
TRBJ2-4 many 17 TRBV12-3/TRBV12-4 TRBD2 CASSLIRLAGAKNIQYF TGTGCCAGCAGTTTAATTCGGCTAGCGGGGGCCAAAAACATTCAGTACTTC
TRBJ2-1 - 14 TRBV5-4 - CASSLVGQGHEQFF TGTGCCAGCAGCTTGGTGGGCCAGGGGCATGAGCAGTTCTTC
TRBJ2-3 many 15 TRBV7-9 - CASSLIAGSTDTQYF TGTGCCAGCAGCTTAATAGCAGGGAGCACAGATACGCAGTATTTT
TRBJ1-4 many 15 TRBV12-3/TRBV12-4 - CASASPGSTNEKLFF TGTGCCAGCGCTTCACCAGGGTCAACTAATGAAAAACTGTTTTTT
TRBJ2-5 many 18 TRBV4-3 - CASSQESAVGRPEETQYF TGCGCCAGCAGCCAAGAAAGTGCGGTAGGACGCCCGGAAGAGACCCAGTACTTC
TRBJ2-1 - 18 TRBV6-2/TRBV6-3 TRBD2 CASSLELAGSGSYNEQFF TGTGCCAGCAGTTTGGAACTAGCGGGTTCAGGCTCCTACAATGAGCAGTTCTTC
TRBJ2-7 few 15 TRBV20-1 TRBD1 CSAQLLQGGSYEQYF TGCAGTGCCCAACTGCTACAGGGGGGCTCCTACGAGCAGTACTTC
TRBJ1-1 many 14 TRBV14 TRBD1 CASSHWTGNTEAFF TGTGCCAGCAGCCACTGGACAGGCAACACTGAAGCTTTCTTT
TRBJ1-3 many 12 TRBV2 TRBD1 CSDRDRGDTIYF TGTTCCGACCGGGACAGGGGGGACACCATATATTTT
TRBJ2-7 - 15 TRBV5-1 TRBD2 CASSPRTSAAYEQYF TGCGCCAGCAGCCCTCGGACTAGCGCCGCCTACGAGCAGTACTTC
TRBJ2-5 many 13 TRBV5-1 - CASSLLTHETQYF TGCGCCAGCAGCTTGTTGACGCATGAGACCCAGTACTTC
TRBJ1-2 many 16 TRBV4-2 TRBD1 CASSLEGRQGFHGYTF TGTGCCAGCAGCCTAGAGGGGAGACAGGGTTTTCATGGCTACACCTTC
TRBJ1-5 few 16 TRBV19 TRBD1 CASSIVGQGLHQPQHF TGTGCCAGTAGTATAGTAGGACAGGGGCTTCATCAGCCCCAGCATTTT
TRBJ1-5 many 15 TRBV21-1 - CASSNPQGRNQPQHF TGTGCCAGCAGCAATCCACAGGGACGAAATCAGCCCCAGCATTTT
TRBJ1-1 - 13 TRBV6-6 - CASSYGEGAEAFF TGTGCCAGCAGTTACGGGGAGGGTGCTGAAGCTTTCTTT
TRBJ1-2 few 13 TRBV19 TRBD1 CASSIRGPDGYTF TGTGCCAGTAGTATCAGGGGGCCAGATGGCTACACCTTC
TRBJ2-7 many 14 TRBV6-1 - CASSVVPQGDEQYF TGTGCCAGCAGTGTAGTTCCTCAGGGTGACGAGCAGTACTTC
TRBJ2-3 many 16 TRBV21-1 - CASSKAGASSTDTQYF TGTGCCAGCAGCAAAGCGGGGGCGTCTAGCACAGATACGCAGTATTTT
TRBJ1-5 - 18 TRBV12-3/TRBV12-4 - CASSFRVWGGVGNQPQHF TGTGCCAGCAGTTTCCGGGTCTGGGGGGGTGTGGGCAATCAGCCCCAGCATTTT
TRBJ1-4 - 15 TRBV5-6 TRBD1 CASSLKGQGNEKLFF TGTGCCAGCAGCCTGAAGGGACAGGGTAATGAAAAACTGTTTTTT
TRBJ1-5 - 13 TRBV6-2/TRBV6-3 - CASSEQDNQPQHF TGTGCCAGCAGTGAGCAGGACAATCAGCCCCAGCATTTT
TRBJ1-5 many 15 TRBV7-8 - CASSLVSGNNQPQHF TGTGCCAGCAGCTTAGTATCGGGGAACAATCAGCCCCAGCATTTT
TRBJ2-3 many 17 TRBV2 TRBD2 CASSERLLAGGTDTQYF TGTGCCAGCAGTGAAAGACTGCTAGCGGGTGGCACAGATACGCAGTATTTT
TRBJ2-3 few 15 TRBV4-2 TRBD2 CASSQGDLAADTQYF TGTGCCAGCAGCCAAGGGGATCTAGCGGCAGATACGCAGTATTTT
TRBJ2-2 - 16 TRBV7-8 TRBD2 CASSPGLAGGTGELFF TGTGCCAGCAGCCCGGGACTAGCGGGGGGGACCGGGGAGCTGTTTTTT
TRBJ2-3 few 17 TRBV7-2 TRBD2 CASSLGLGRGGADTQYF TGTGCCAGCAGCTTAGGACTTGGGCGGGGGGGCGCAGATACGCAGTATTTT
TRBJ1-1 - 14 TRBV5-4 TRBD1 CASSVTGSSTEAFF TGTGCCAGCAGCGTGACAGGGAGTAGCACTGAAGCTTTCTTT
TRBJ2-1 many 16 TRBV5-4 - CATMQDWRSSYNEQFF TGTGCCACCATGCAGGATTGGCGGAGCTCCTACAATGAGCAGTTCTTC
TRBJ2-5 many 11 TRBV20-1 - CSARPLETQYF TGCAGTGCTAGGCCATTAGAGACCCAGTACTTC
TRBJ1-1 many 13 TRBV5-1 - CASSAKQNTEAFF TGCGCCAGCAGTGCGAAGCAGAACACTGAAGCTTTCTTT